This paragraph reports one T cell receptor (beta chain). Libraries were prepared by immunoSEQ multiplex PCR; TCRdb keeps only in-frame clonotypes and omits some of them. The sample comprises approximately 9,800 clones, about four fifths of which are singletons, and approximately 15% rests with the top ten. Total pancreatectomy with islet autotransplantation was the source of the chronic pancreatitis pancreas tissue. The sample originates from a study of immune characteristics of hereditary and idiopathic chronic pancreatitis. There are 16 residues in the CDR3. Germline V gene sequence: CDR1 SEHNR, CDR2 FQNEAQ (reference sequence). V was shortened by 2 bases and J by 0 bases, with 12 bases between the two germline ends.

The sequence was collected from a human donor with chronic pancreatitis. This rearrangement joins TRBV7-9 to TRBJ2-3; D is tentatively TRBD1 or TRBD2 (5 bases each). Input material: pancreas tissue with idiopathic chronic pancreatitis. This chain's CDR3 is CASSLIPWGSTDTQYF. CDR3 nucleotides: TGTGCCAGCAGCTTAATCCCATGGGGGAGCACAGATACGCAGTATTTT. Full variable domain (outside the CDR3, taken from reference TRBV7-9 and TRBJ2-3): DTGVSQNPRHKITKRGQNVTFRCDPISEHNRLYWYRQTLGQGPEFLTYFQNEAQLEKSRLLSDRFSAERPKGSFSTLEIQRTEQGDSAMYLCASSLIPWGSTDTQYFGPGTRLTVL.